This T cell receptor beta chain was sequenced during a study of blood T cell repertoires in COVID-19. At the level of the study: The analysed material was cDNA or gDNA that came from T cells, B-cell-depleted T cells, or PBMCs.

The V and J ends lost 3 bases and 0 bases respectively, with 5 bases between them. Germline V lookup: CDR1 MNHEY, CDR2 SMNVEV (reference sequence). CDR3 size: 14 residues. In the original analysis: Cell counts per sample came from amplifying reference gene primers. Assay: immunoSEQ multiplex PCR; the TCRdb copy retains only in-frame clones and omits some. Clone size and the V and J calls come from that table; the DNA yielded D and trimming. Of about 300,000 clones in the sample, roughly 84% were seen once. The gene calls are TRBV27 and TRBJ1-4; D is uncertain. The TCR comes from a human donor with COVID-19, enrolled during active disease. The donor label of this sample is uncertain. Sequences were obtained from peripheral blood. The CDR3 reads CASSFSATNEKLFF. The CDR3 coding sequence is TGTGCCAGCAGTTTCAGTGCAACTAATGAAAAACTGTTTTTT.